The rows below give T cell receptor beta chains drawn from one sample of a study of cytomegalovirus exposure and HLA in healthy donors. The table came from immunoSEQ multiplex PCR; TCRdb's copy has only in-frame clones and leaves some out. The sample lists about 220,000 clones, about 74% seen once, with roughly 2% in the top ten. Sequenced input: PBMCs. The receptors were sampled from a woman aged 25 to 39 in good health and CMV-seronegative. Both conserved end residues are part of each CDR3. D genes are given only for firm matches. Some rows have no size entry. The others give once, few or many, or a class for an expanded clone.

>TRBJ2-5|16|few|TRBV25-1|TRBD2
CASSDSGGARRETQYF
TGTGCCAGCAGTGATAGCGGGGGGGCCCGACGCGAGACCCAGTACTTC
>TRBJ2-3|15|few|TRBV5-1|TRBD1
CASSVTGVRSDTQYF
TGCGCCAGCAGCGTGACAGGGGTCCGATCGGATACGCAGTATTTT
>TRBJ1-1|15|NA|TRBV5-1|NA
CASSSFDPGDTEAFF
TGCGCCAGCAGCTCTTTCGACCCCGGGGACACTGAAGCTTTCTTT
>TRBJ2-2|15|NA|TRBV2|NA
CASSSVRRGSGELFF
TGTGCCAGCAGCTCGGTCCGCAGGGGCTCCGGGGAGCTGTTTTTT
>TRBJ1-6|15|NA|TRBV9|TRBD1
CASSVGQGDNSPLHF
TGTGCCAGCAGCGTAGGACAGGGGGATAATTCACCCCTCCACTTT
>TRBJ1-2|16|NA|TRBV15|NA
CATSIDVKRGDYGYTF
TGTGCCACCAGCATAGACGTTAAGCGGGGTGACTATGGCTACACCTTC
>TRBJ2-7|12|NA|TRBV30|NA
CAWSRKRPEQYF
TGTGCCTGGAGTCGTAAGCGCCCCGAGCAGTACTTC
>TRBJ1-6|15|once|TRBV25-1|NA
CASSDTGRGNSPLHF
TGTGCCAGCAGTGATACAGGGAGGGGAAATTCACCCCTCCACTTT
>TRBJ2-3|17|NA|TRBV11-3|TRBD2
CASSSISGGPSTDTQYF
TGTGCCAGCAGCTCCATTAGCGGGGGACCTAGCACAGATACGCAGTATTTT
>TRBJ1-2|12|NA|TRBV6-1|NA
CASSEDSWGYTF
TGTGCCAGCAGTGAGGACAGCTGGGGCTACACCTTC
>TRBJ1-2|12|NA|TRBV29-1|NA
CSANRAGYGYTF
TGCAGCGCGAACAGGGCGGGCTATGGCTACACCTTC
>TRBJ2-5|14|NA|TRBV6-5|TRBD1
CASSYPGTEETQYF
TGTGCCAGCAGTTACCCCGGGACAGAAGAGACCCAGTACTTC
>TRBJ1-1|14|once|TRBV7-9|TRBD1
CASRRTGPNTEAFF
TGTGCCAGCAGAAGGACAGGACCGAACACTGAAGCTTTCTTT
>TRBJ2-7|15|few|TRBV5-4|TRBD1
CASSLDRGRSYEQYF
TGTGCCAGCAGCCTGGACAGGGGGCGGTCCTACGAGCAGTACTTC
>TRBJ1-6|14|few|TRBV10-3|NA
CASSGTASSSPLHF
TGTGCCAGCAGTGGAACAGCCTCCAGTTCACCCCTCCACTTT
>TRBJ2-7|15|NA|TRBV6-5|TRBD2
CASRPTSGGAYEQYF
TGTGCCAGCAGGCCCACTAGCGGGGGGGCCTACGAGCAGTACTTC
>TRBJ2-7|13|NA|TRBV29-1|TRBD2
CSVERGGRDEQYF
TGCAGCGTTGAAAGAGGCGGGAGGGACGAGCAGTACTTC
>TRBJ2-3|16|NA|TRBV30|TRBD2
CAYSGLAGGSTDTQYF
TGTGCCTATTCGGGACTAGCGGGGGGTTCCACAGATACGCAGTATTTT
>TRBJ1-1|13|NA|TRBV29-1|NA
CSVLSGTNTEAFF
TGCAGCGTTTTAAGTGGCACGAACACTGAAGCTTTCTTT
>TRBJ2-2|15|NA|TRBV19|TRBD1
CASTPDRGLAGELFF
TGTGCCAGTACCCCCGACAGGGGCCTTGCCGGGGAGCTGTTTTTT
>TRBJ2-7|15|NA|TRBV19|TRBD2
CASSTLRTSGHEQYF
TGTGCCAGTAGTACACTCCGGACTAGCGGGCACGAGCAGTACTTC
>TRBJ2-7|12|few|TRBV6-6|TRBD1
CASEAGGYEQYF
TGTGCCAGCGAAGCAGGGGGCTACGAGCAGTACTTC
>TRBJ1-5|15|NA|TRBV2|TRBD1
CASSWDRGSNQPQHF
TGTGCCAGCAGTTGGGACAGGGGGAGCAATCAGCCCCAGCATTTT
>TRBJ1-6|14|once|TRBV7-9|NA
CASSFPRDNSPLHF
TGTGCCAGCAGCTTTCCCAGGGATAATTCACCCCTCCACTTT
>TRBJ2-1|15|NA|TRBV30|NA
CAWSVRGGNYNEQFF
TGTGCCTGGAGTGTACGAGGAGGGAACTACAATGAGCAGTTCTTC
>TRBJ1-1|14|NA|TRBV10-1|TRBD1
CASRKQGPNTEAFF
TGCGCCAGCAGAAAACAGGGGCCGAACACTGAAGCTTTCTTT
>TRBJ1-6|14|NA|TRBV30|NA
CAWNLRGTHSPLHF
TGTGCCTGGAACTTAAGGGGGACCCATTCACCCCTCCACTTT
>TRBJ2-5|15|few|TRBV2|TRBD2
CASQQSGETVWAQYF
TGTGCCAGCCAACAGAGCGGGGAGACCGTGTGGGCCCAGTACTTC
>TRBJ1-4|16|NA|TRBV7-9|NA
CASSSGGRATNEKLFF
TGTGCCAGCAGCTCCGGGGGGCGAGCTACGAATGAAAAACTGTTTTTT
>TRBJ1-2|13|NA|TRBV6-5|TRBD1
CASSWTGGYGYTF
TGTGCCAGCAGTTGGACAGGGGGCTATGGCTACACCTTC
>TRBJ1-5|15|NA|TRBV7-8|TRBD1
CASSLRDRDNQPQHF
TGTGCCAGCAGCCTCCGGGACAGGGACAATCAGCCCCAGCATTTT
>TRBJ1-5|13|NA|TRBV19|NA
CASNQDSSRPQHF
TGTGCCAGTAATCAAGACAGCTCCCGGCCCCAGCATTTT
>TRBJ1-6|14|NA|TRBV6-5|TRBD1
CASSQDRVGSPLHF
TGTGCCAGCAGCCAAGACAGGGTGGGTTCACCCCTCCACTTT
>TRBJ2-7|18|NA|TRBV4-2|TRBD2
CASSQEDRSAGGSYEQYF
TGTGCCAGCAGCCAAGAAGACCGCTCCGCGGGGGGTTCCTACGAGCAGTACTTC
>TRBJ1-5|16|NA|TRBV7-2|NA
CASSVSGVISNQPQHF
TGTGCCAGCAGCGTGTCAGGGGTAATTAGCAATCAGCCCCAGCATTTT
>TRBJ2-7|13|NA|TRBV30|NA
CAWSPRRNNEQYF
TGTGCCTGGAGTCCCCGAAGAAACAACGAGCAGTACTTC
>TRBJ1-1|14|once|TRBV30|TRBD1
CAWSLSDRGTEAFF
TGTGCCTGGAGTCTCTCGGACAGGGGCACTGAAGCTTTCTTT
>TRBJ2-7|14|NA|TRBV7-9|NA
CASSLGTRGDEQYF
TGTGCCAGCAGCTTAGGGACAAGGGGCGACGAGCAGTACTTC
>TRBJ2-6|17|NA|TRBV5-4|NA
CASTLGTGDSGANVLTF
TGTGCCAGCACCCTAGGGACGGGGGACTCTGGGGCCAACGTCCTGACTTTC
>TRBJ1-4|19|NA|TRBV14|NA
CASSQEAGGKLATNEKLFF
TGTGCCAGCAGCCAAGAGGCGGGCGGCAAACTTGCAACTAATGAAAAACTGTTTTTT
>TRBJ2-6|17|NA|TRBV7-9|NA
CASSKDRIGSGANVLTF
TGTGCCAGCAGCAAGGACAGAATAGGCTCTGGGGCCAACGTCCTGACTTTC
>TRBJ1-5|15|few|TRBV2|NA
CASRGWLGGNQPQHF
TGTGCCAGCAGGGGGTGGCTAGGGGGCAATCAGCCCCAGCATTTT
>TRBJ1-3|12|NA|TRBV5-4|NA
CASSREGNTIYF
TGTGCCAGCAGTCGGGAGGGAAACACCATATATTTT
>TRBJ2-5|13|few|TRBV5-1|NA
CASSPPIQETQYF
TGCGCCAGCAGCCCGCCTATCCAAGAGACCCAGTACTTC
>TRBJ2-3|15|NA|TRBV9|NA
CASSVATISTDTQYF
TGTGCCAGCAGCGTAGCTACGATTAGCACAGATACGCAGTATTTT
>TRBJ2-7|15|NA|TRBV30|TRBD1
CAWRVGQGSKFKQYF
TGTGCCTGGAGGGTGGGACAGGGCAGCAAATTCAAGCAGTACTTC
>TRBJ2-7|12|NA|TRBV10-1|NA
CASSAGAYEQYF
TGCGCCAGCAGTGCCGGGGCCTACGAGCAGTACTTC
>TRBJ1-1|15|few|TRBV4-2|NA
CASSQGSDMNTEAFF
TGTGCCAGCAGCCAAGGCTCAGACATGAACACTGAAGCTTTCTTT
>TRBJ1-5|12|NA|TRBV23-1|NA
CAPEGRFQPQHF
TGCGCCCCCGAGGGAAGGTTTCAGCCCCAGCATTTT
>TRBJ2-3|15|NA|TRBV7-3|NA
CASSLLGEAGDTQYF
TGTGCCAGCAGCTTACTGGGGGAGGCGGGGGATACGCAGTATTTT
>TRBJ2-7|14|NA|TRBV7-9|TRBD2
CASTFSAGSYEQYF
TGTGCCAGCACATTTTCAGCGGGGTCCTACGAGCAGTACTTC
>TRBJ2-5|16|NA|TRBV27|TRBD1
CASSQAGTGGGETQYF
TGTGCCAGCAGCCAGGCCGGGACAGGGGGGGGAGAGACCCAGTACTTC
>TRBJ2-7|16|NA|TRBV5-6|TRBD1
CASSERQGMIPYEQYF
TGTGCCAGCAGCGAAAGACAGGGGATGATCCCCTACGAGCAGTACTTC
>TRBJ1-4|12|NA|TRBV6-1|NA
CAAAGTNEKLFF
TGTGCCGCGGCTGGGACTAATGAAAAACTGTTTTTT
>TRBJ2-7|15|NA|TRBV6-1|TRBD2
CASSVSSSGYYEQYF
TGTGCCAGCAGTGTCAGTTCTAGCGGGTACTACGAGCAGTACTTC
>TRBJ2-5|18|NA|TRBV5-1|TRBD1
CASSVRGQVGTGAETQYF
TGCGCCAGCAGCGTCCGAGGACAGGTTGGGACAGGGGCAGAGACCCAGTACTTC
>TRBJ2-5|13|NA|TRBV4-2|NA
CASQLRRGETQYF
TGTGCCAGCCAACTACGGAGAGGAGAGACCCAGTACTTC